The sequence of this T cell receptor beta chain was determined in a study of blood T cells in healthy people across ages. Primers used in a second PCR of roughly 7 to 12 cycles were a sample-barcoded 5' primer and a J-beta primer mix. TCRdb re-called the 5' RACE reads through MiXCR, storing one row per CDR3 protein. The profile shows roughly 1,700,000 distinct CDR3 sequences, roughly 27% of them singletons. This CDR3 has 17 residues. From germline, CDR1 is LGHDT and CDR2 YNNKEL (reference sequence). J gave up 8 bases and V 1 base, and 13 bases lay outside the gene matches. The V and J genes are TRBV3-1 and TRBJ2-3; TRBD2 matches at 9 bases. This TCR was recovered from a woman aged 30 to 39 in good health. The sequencing sample was made of blood. CDR3 sequence reads: CASSQGAGGGGGGTQYF. The CDR3 DNA sequence: TGTGCCAGCAGCCAAGGAGCGGGGGGCGGCGGGGGAGGTACGCAGTATTTT.